Below, one T cell receptor (beta chain) is given with its context. This entry is derived from a study of blood T cell repertoires in COVID-19. At the level of the study: COVID-19 samples, acute and convalescent, were from the United States, Italy and Spain. From T cells, B-cell-depleted T cells, or PBMCs came the material, which was cDNA or gDNA.

Deletions cut 0 bases from V and 7 bases from J, with 7 bases between. The CDR3 is 12 residues long. The germline V gene encodes CDR1 GTSNPN and CDR2 SVGIG (reference sequence). In the original analysis: Quantification of nucleated cells was approximated via reference gene primer amplification. Clones were read by immunoSEQ multiplex PCR, and TCRdb kept only the in-frame ones, dropping some. V, J and clone size are taken as reported in that table, and D and trimming were inferred from the DNA itself. The sample includes tens of thousands of clones, about 90% of them seen just once. The origin of this receptor is a woman aged 80 or over with acute or convalescent COVID-19. The sample comprised peripheral blood. This sequence joins TRBV30 and TRBJ1-5; D is undetermined. The CDR3 region has the DNA TGTGCCTGGAGTGTACTTCAACAGCCCCAGCATTTT. Translation gives CAWSVLQQPQHF.